This TCR beta chain originates from a study of CD8+CD57+ T cells in acquired aplastic anemia. Across the whole study: The average read count for CD4+ cells in healthy donors was around 10 million.

CDR3 and TCR beta VDJ profiling relied on genomic DNA as the template. A single record per CDR3 protein comes from TCRdb applying MiXCR to the reads. The table lists a few hundred thousand distinct CDR3 sequences, just under 70% of them singletons. CDR1 and CDR2 from the germline V gene are DFQATT and SNEGSKA (reference sequence). The CDR3 length is 12 residues. With V trimmed by 6 bases and J by 12 bases, 13 bases remained unmatched. The gene calls are TRBV20-1 and TRBJ1-2; 7 nucleotides match TRBD1. The specimen sequenced was sorted CD4+, CD8+, or CD8+CD57+ T cells (not recorded which) from PBMCs. The sequence was collected from a human donor in good health, serving as a control. The CDR3 spells CSAPDRSGDNTF. CDR3 bases: TGCAGTGCCCCGGACAGGTCCGGGGACAACACCTTC.